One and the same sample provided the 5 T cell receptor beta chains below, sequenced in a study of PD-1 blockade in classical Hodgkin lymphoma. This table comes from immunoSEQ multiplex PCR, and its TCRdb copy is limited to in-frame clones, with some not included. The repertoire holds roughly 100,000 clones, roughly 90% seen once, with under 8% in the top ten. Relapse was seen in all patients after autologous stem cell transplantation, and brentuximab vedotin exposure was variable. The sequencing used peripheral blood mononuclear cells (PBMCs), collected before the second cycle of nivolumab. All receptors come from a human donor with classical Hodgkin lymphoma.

CDR3 loop: CAWRGVSYEQYF. The CDR3 DNA follows: TGTGCCTGGAGGGGCGTCTCCTACGAGCAGTACTTC. This chain joins TRBV30 and TRBJ2-7; unclear D gene. CDR3 length equals 12 residues. V was pared by 3 bases and J by 0 bases, with 6 bases between. Germline values: CDR1 GTSNPN, CDR2 SVGIG (reference sequence). Variable domain in full (rest from reference TRBV30 and TRBJ2-7): SQTIHQWPATLVQPVGSPLSLECTVEGTSNPNLYWYRQAAGRGLQLLFYSVGIGQISSEVPQNLSASRPQDRQFILSSKKLLLSDSGFYLCAWRGVSYEQYFGPGTRLTVT.

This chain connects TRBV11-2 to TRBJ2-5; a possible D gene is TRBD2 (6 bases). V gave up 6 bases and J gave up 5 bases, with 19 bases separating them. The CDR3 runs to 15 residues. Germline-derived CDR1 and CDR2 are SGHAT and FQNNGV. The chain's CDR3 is CASRDLRGVGETQYF. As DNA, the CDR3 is TGTGCCAGCAGGGATCTCCGCGGGGTGGGGGAGACCCAGTACTTC.

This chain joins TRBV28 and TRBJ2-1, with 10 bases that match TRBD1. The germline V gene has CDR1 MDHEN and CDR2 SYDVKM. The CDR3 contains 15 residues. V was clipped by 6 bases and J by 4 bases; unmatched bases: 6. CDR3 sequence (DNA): TGTGCCAGCAGCCACCAGGACAGGGGGTACAATGAGCAGTTCTTC. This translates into CASSHQDRGYNEQFF.

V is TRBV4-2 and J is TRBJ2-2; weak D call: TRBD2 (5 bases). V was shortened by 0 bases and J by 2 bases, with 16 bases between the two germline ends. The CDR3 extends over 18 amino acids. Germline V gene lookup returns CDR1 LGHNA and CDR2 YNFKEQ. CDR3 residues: CASSQDPSGGYNTGELFF. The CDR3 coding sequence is TGTGCCAGCAGCCAAGATCCCAGCGGTGGGTATAACACCGGGGAGCTGTTTTTT.

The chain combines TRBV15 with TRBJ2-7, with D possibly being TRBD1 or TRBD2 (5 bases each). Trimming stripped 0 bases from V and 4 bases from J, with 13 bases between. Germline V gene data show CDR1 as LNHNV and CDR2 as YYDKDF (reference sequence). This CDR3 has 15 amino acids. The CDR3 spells CATSRDGAGEYEQYF. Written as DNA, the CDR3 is TGTGCCACCAGCAGAGATGGGGCCGGGGAATACGAGCAGTACTTC.